This TCR beta chain was sequenced in a study of cytomegalovirus exposure and HLA in healthy donors. The study's findings and limits: Among TCR beta chains, those listed as cytomegalovirus-associated numbered more than 150.

V lost 0 bases, J lost 7 bases, and 5 bases stayed unmatched. The CDR3 runs 14 residues. Germline V gene data show CDR1 as LNHNV and CDR2 as YYDKDF (reference sequence). PCR amplification relied on 60 Vbeta primers (plus 13 Jbeta primers). Repertoires were generated with immunoSEQ multiplex PCR, while TCRdb's copy carries only in-frame clones and drops some. The sample table includes 80,000 to 100,000 clones. To note about this clone: Its cognate antigen is unknown.

When sampled, the donors appeared nominally healthy, though they likely had unrecorded immune exposures. Sequenced input: PBMCs. The sequence derives from a man in his fifties or sixties in good health and CMV-seronegative. This chain connects TRBV15 to TRBJ2-7; 8 bases map to TRBD1. This chain's CDR3 is CATSRDQGAGEQYF. Here the CDR3 DNA reads TGTGCCACCAGCAGAGATCAGGGGGCTGGTGAGCAGTACTTC.